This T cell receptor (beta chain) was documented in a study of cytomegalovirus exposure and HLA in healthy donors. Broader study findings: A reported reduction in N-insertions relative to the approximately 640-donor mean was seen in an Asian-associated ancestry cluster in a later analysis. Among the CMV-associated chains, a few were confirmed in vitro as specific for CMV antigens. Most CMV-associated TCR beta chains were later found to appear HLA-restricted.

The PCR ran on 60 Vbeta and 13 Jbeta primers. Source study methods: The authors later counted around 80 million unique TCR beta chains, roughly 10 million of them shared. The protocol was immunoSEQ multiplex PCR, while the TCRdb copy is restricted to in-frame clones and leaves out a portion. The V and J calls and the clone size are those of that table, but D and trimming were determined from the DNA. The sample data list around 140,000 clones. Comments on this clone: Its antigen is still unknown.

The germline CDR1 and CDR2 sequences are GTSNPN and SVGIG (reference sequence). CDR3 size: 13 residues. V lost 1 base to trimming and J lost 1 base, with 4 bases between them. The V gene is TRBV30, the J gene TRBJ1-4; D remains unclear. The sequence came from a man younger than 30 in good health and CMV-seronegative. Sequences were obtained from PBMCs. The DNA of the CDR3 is TGTGCCTGGAGTGGAGGAACTAATGAAAAACTGTTTTTT. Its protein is CAWSGGTNEKLFF.